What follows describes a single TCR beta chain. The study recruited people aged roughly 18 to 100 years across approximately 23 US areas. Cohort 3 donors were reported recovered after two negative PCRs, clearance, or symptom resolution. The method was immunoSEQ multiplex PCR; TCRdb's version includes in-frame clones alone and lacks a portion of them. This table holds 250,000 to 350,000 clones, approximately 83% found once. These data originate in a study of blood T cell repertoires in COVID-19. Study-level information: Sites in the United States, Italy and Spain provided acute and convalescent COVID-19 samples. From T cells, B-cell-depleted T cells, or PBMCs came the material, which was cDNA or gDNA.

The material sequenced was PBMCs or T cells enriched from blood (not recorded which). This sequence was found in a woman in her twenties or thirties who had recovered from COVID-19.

CDR3 coding DNA: TGTGCCAGCAGCCATAGCGGGAGCCCCTACAATGAGCAGTTCTTC. Its protein is CASSHSGSPYNEQFF. The chain recombines TRBV7-8 with TRBJ2-1; TRBD2 matches 9 bases. The CDR3 sequence is 15 residues long. The germline gives CDR1 SGHVS, CDR2 FQNEAQ. With 5 bases clipped from V and 2 bases from J, the junction kept 4 bases outside the gene matches. Combining the CDR3 with reference TRBV7-8 and TRBJ2-1 gives the whole variable domain GAGVSQSPRYKVAKRGQDVALRCDPISGHVSLFWYQQALGQGPEFLTYFQNEAQLDKSGLPSDRFFAERPEGSVSTLKIQRTQQEDSAVYLCASSHSGSPYNEQFFGPGTRLTVL.